The T cell receptor beta chain described here comes from a study of shared T cell receptors in the human thymus. Germline V gene data show CDR1 as LGHNA and CDR2 as YNFKEQ. Trimming stripped 1 base from V and 5 bases from J, with 14 bases between. CDR3 size: 15 residues. This table comes from immunoSEQ multiplex PCR, and its TCRdb copy is limited to in-frame clones, with some not included. The sample shows roughly 500,000 clones, around 78% of them seen only once. These same records also appear under a second study, on human thymus T cells. That report adds: Donors were healthy Finnish infants having corrective surgery for congenital heart defects. An apparent bias in V and J gene usage was seen in thymic and blood repertoires. Among unrelated individuals, related research reported thymic repertoires that overlapped highly.

The sequencing sample was made of thymocytes. J is TRBJ1-2 and V is TRBV4-2; unclear D gene. The source is a boy under three years old with a congenital heart defect. This CDR3 is CASSQAPTPGYGYTF. DNA of the CDR3: TGTGCCAGCAGCCAAGCTCCGACCCCGGGGTATGGCTACACCTTC.